This T cell receptor beta chain was identified during a study of early T cells in non-severe SARS-CoV-2 infection. Looking at the study overall: The authors sequenced bulk RNA from unsorted whole blood, leaving chains unpaired.

Concerning this clonotype: The antigen remains undetermined. A much larger clonotype is one base distant, so this may be a read error.

This CDR3 region has 14 residues. Germline V gene data show CDR1 as LGHNA and CDR2 as YNFKEQ. V shed 4 bases and J shed 1 base, with 10 bases lying between them. Molecules of cDNA were individually given unique molecular identifiers that were attached to them. TCRdb redid the calling of the 5' RACE reads with MiXCR, one entry per CDR3 protein. The table has tens of thousands of distinct CDR3 sequences, 14% seen once; the top ten hold 5% to 7%. Study results and caveats: Database matching using VDJdb favored anti-spike CD8 responses, with private and CD4 specificities left missing.

The receptor was isolated from an adult who was a healthcare worker with PCR-confirmed SARS-CoV-2 infection or an uninfected control (not recorded which). The chain carries TRBV4-2 and TRBJ2-5, with D perhaps TRBD1 (5 bases). The sequenced sample consisted of whole blood. CDR3 sequence reads: CASSPGPSQETQYF. The CDR3 coding sequence is TGTGCCAGCAGCCCAGGGCCATCCCAAGAGACCCAGTACTTC.